These T cell receptor beta chains were read from a single sample in a study of T cell repertoires in cytomegalovirus infection. TCRdb independently ran MiXCR on the reads; one entry per CDR3 protein. The data show some 800,000 distinct CDR3 sequences, approximately 30% seen once. Their antigen targets remain unknown. The specimen was cultured CD8+ T cells from PBMCs, collected from culture after CMV antigen stimulation. Source of these receptors: a human donor in good health (CMV status not recorded). Some clones in this sample may be carry-over from other donors' samples. Both conserved end residues are part of each CDR3. A D gene is named only where the DNA matches it firmly. Clone size is given for some rows only: seen once, a few or many times, or a class if the clone is expanded.

CDR3aa	CDR3nt	d_gene	j_gene	abundance	v_gene
CASGEPGQGYNEQYF	TGTGCCAGTGGAGAACCGGGACAGGGGTACAACGAGCAGTACTTC	TRBD1	TRBJ2-7	-	TRBV2
CSARALIYPYEQYF	TGCAGTGCTAGAGCCCTCATTTACCCCTACGAGCAGTACTTT	-	TRBJ2-7	few	TRBV20-1
CASGLQGTAFF	TGTGCTAGTGGTCTACAGGGGACAGCTTTCTTT	TRBD1	TRBJ1-1	-	TRBV12-5
CASSSSPGDEQFF	TGTGCCAGCAGCTCGTCCCCCGGAGATGAGCAGTTCTTC	-	TRBJ2-1	few	TRBV13
CATNRDSNQPQHF	TGTGCCACCAACAGGGATAGCAATCAGCCCCAGCATTTT	-	TRBJ1-5	-	TRBV12-3/TRBV12-4
CASSFRVAGPGEQFF	TGTGCCAGCAGCTTCCGAGTAGCGGGGCCCGGTGAGCAGTTCTTC	TRBD2	TRBJ2-1	many	TRBV7-8
CASSQDLSAPHGYTF	TGCGCCAGCAGCCAAGATCTGTCCGCGCCCCATGGCTACACCTTC	-	TRBJ1-2	-	TRBV4-3
CASSLPGQGSKGQFF	TGTGCCAGCAGCTTACCTGGACAGGGGTCGAAAGGGCAGTTCTTC	TRBD1	TRBJ2-1	-	TRBV7-3
CASSYPTGSGADTQYF	TGTGCCAGTAGTTACCCGACAGGGAGTGGAGCAGATACGCAGTATTTT	TRBD1	TRBJ2-3	-	TRBV19
CASSSTGGSTYEQYF	TGTGCCAGCAGCTCGACAGGGGGCTCAACGTACGAGCAGTACTTC	TRBD1	TRBJ2-7	-	TRBV7-6
CASSQDSPLGTGPLSSYNEQFF	TGCGCCAGCAGCCAAGATTCCCCATTGGGGACAGGCCCGCTGAGCTCCTACAATGAGCAGTTCTTC	TRBD1	TRBJ2-1	-	TRBV4-3
CASSQPRTGGIETQYF	TGTGCCAGCAGCCAACCCCGGACAGGGGGCATTGAGACCCAGTACTTC	TRBD1	TRBJ2-5	few	TRBV14
CASSRSGGANNEQFF	TGTGCCAGCAGCCGTAGCGGGGGGGCGAACAATGAGCAGTTCTTC	TRBD2	TRBJ2-1	-	TRBV27
CASSLGQRGEYF	TGTGCCAGCAGCTTAGGGCAAAGAGGAGAGTACTTC	-	TRBJ2-5	few	TRBV7-9
CATKDGTGKNIQYF	TGTGCCACCAAGGATGGGACAGGCAAAAACATTCAGTACTTC	TRBD1	TRBJ2-4	-	TRBV15
CASSAAGLHSGANVLTF	TGTGCCAGCAGTGCAGCGGGCCTTCACTCTGGGGCCAACGTCCTGACTTTC	-	TRBJ2-6	-	TRBV6-1
CASSATHRAGEYNEQFF	TGTGCCAGCAGTGCCACTCATCGAGCGGGGGAGTACAATGAGCAGTTCTTC	TRBD2	TRBJ2-1	-	TRBV25-1
CASSLPSTEQYF	TGTGCCAGCAGCTTACCATCGACGGAGCAGTACTTC	-	TRBJ2-7	-	TRBV7-4
CASSQGDPSEQYF	TGCGCCAGCAGCCAAGGGGACCCATCCGAGCAGTACTTC	-	TRBJ2-7	few	TRBV4-1
CASSDPSMGGVGYGYTF	TGTGCCAGCAGTGACCCCTCTATGGGCGGAGTGGGGTATGGCTACACCTTC	-	TRBJ1-2	-	TRBV6-4